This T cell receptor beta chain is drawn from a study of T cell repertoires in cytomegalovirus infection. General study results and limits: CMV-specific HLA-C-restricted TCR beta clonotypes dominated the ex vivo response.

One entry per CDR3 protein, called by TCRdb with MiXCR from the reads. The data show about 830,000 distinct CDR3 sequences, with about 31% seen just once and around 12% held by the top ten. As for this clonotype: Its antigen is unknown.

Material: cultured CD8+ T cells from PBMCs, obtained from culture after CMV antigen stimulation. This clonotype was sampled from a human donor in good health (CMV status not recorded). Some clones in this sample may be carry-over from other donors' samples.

CDR3 in amino acids: CASSPPDWIYNEQFF. The DNA for the CDR3 is TGTGCCAGCTCACCACCAGACTGGATTTACAATGAGCAGTTCTTC. This chain uses TRBV18 with TRBJ2-1; the D is unclear. Germline CDR1 and CDR2: KGHSH and LQKENI. The CDR3 has 15 amino acids. V was cut by 0 bases and J by 4 bases, with 10 bases left in between. Full variable domain (outside the CDR3, taken from reference TRBV18 and TRBJ2-1): NAGVMQNPRHLVRRRGQEARLRCSPMKGHSHVYWYRQLPEEGLKFMVYLQKENIIDESGMPKERFSAEFPKEGPSILRIQQVVRGDSAAYFCASSPPDWIYNEQFFGPGTRLTVL.